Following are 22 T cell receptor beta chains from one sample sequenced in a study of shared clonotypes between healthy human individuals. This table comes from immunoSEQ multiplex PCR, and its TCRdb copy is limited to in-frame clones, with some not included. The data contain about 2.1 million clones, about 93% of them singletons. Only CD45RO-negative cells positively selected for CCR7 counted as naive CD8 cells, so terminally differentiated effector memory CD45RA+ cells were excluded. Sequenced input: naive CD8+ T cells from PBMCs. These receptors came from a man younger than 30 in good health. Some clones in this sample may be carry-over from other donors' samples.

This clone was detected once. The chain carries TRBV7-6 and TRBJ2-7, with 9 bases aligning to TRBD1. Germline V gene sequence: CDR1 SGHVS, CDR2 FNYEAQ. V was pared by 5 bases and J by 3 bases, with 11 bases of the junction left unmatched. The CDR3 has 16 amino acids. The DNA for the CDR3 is TGTGCCAGCAGCCCCAGATCAGGGACAGGGTTCTACGAGCAGTACTTC. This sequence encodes CASSPRSGTGFYEQYF.

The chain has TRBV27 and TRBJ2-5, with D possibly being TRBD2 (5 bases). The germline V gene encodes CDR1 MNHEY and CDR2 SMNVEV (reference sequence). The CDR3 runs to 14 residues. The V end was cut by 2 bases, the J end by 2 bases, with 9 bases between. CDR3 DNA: TGTGCCAGCAGTTTAAGAAGCGGTCAAGAGACCCAGTACTTC. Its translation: CASSLRSGQETQYF.

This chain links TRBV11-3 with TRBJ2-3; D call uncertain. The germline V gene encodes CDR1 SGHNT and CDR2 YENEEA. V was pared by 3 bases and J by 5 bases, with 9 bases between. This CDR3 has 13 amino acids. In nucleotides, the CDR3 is TGTGCCAGCAGCTTGACTTTGAAAGATACGCAGTATTTT. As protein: CASSLTLKDTQYF.

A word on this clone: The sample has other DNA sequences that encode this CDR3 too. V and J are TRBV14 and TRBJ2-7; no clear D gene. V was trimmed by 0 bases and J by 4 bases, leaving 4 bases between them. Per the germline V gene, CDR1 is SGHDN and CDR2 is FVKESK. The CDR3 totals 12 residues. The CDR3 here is CASSQDRYEQYF. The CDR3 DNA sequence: TGTGCCAGCAGCCAAGATCGTTACGAGCAGTACTTC. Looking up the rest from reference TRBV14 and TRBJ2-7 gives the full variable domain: EAGVTQFPSHSVIEKGQTVTLRCDPISGHDNLYWYRRVMGKEIKFLLHFVKESKQDESGMPNNRFLAERTGGTYSTLKVQPAELEDSGVYFCASSQDRYEQYFGPGTRLTVT.

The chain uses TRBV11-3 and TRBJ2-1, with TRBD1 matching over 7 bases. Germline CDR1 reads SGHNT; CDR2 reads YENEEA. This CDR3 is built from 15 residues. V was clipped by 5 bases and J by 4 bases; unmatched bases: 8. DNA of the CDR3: TGTGCCAGCAGCGCACCGGGACAGCGGTACAATGAGCAGTTCTTC. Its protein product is CASSAPGQRYNEQFF.

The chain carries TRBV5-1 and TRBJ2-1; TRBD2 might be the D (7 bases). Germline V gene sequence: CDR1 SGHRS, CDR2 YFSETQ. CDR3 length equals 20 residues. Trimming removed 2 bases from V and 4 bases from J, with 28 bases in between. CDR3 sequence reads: CASSFVFGGMSGKQYNEQFF. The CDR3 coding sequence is TGCGCCAGCAGCTTTGTGTTCGGGGGCATGAGCGGGAAACAATACAATGAGCAGTTCTTC.

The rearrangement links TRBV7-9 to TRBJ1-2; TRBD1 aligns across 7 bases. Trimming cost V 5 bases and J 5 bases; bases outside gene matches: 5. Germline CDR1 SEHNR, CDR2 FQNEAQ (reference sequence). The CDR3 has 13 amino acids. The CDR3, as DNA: TGTGCCAGCAGCCGGGACAGCAATTATGGCTACACCTTC. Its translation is CASSRDSNYGYTF.

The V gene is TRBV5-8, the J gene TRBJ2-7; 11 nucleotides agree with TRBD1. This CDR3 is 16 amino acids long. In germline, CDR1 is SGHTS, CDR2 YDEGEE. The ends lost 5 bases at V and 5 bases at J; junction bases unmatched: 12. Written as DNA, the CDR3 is TGTGCCAGCAGGGGGACAGGGGGTTTAGAGGCTCACGAGCAGTACTTC. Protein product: CASRGTGGLEAHEQYF. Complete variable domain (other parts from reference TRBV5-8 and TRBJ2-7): EAGVTQSPTHLIKTRGQQATLRCSPISGHTSVYWYQQALGLGLQFLLWYDEGEERNRGNFPPRFSGRQFPNYSSELNVNALELEDSALYLCASRGTGGLEAHEQYFGPGTRLTVT.

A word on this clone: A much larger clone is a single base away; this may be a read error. The CDR3 loop is CASGQGGYEQYF. The CDR3 DNA follows: TGTGCCAGCGGACAGGGTGGGTACGAGCAGTACTTC. The rearrangement links TRBV28 to TRBJ2-7; 8 bases fit TRBD1. V shed 8 bases, J shed 4 bases, and the junction held 4 bases outside the gene matches. Germline CDR1 MDHEN, CDR2 SYDVKM. The CDR3 runs 12 residues. Full variable domain (missing parts from reference TRBV28 and TRBJ2-7): DVKVTQSSRYLVKRTGEKVFLECVQDMDHENMFWYRQDPGLGLRLIYFSYDVKMKEKGDIPEGYSVSREKKERFSLILESASTNQTSMYLCASGQGGYEQYFGPGTRLTVT.

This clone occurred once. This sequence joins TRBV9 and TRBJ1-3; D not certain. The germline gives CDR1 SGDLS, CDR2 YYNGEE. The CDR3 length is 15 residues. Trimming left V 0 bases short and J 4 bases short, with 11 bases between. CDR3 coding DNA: TGTGCCAGCAGCGTAGCCCTGTCTCAGGGAAACACCATATATTTT. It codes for CASSVALSQGNTIYF.

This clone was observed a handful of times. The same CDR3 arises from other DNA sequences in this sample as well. CDR3 bases: TGTGCCAGCAGTTTAGGGGGCACAGATACGCAGTATTTT. This sequence encodes CASSLGGTDTQYF. The rearrangement uses TRBV27 and TRBJ2-3; D is unclear. The CDR3 loop spans 13 amino acids. Germline V CDR1 and CDR2: MNHEY, SMNVEV (reference sequence). Trimming shortened V by 2 bases and J by 1 base, and 4 bases separated the two germline ends.

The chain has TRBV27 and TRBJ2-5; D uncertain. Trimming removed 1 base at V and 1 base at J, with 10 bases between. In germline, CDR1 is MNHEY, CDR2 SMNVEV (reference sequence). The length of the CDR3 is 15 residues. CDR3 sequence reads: CASSLWAGSQETQYF. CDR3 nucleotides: TGTGCCAGCAGTTTATGGGCAGGAAGCCAAGAGACCCAGTACTTC.

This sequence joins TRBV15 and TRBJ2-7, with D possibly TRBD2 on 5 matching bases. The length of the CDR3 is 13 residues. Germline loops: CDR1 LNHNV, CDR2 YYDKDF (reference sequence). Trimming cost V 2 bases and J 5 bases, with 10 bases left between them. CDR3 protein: CATSRTSLHEQYF. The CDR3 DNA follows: TGTGCCACCAGCAGAACTAGTTTACACGAGCAGTACTTC.

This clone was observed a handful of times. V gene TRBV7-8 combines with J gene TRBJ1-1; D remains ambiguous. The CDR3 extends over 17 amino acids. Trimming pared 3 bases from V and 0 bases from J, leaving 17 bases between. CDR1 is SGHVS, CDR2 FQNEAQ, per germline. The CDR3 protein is CASSLVGSPRVNTEAFF. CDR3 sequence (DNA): TGTGCCAGCAGCTTGGTTGGTTCACCGAGGGTGAACACTGAAGCTTTCTTT.

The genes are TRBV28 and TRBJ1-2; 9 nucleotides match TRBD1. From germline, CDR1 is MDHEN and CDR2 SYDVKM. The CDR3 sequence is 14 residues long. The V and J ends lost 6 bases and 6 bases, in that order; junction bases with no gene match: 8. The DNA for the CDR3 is TGTGCCAGCAGCCAAAGACAGGGGGGAAATGGCTACACCTTC. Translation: CASSQRQGGNGYTF.

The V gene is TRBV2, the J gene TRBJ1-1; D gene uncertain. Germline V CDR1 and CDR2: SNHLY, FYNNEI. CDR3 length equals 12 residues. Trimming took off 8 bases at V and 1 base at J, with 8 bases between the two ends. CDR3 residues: CASGSKNTEAFF. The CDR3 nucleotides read TGTGCCAGCGGCAGTAAGAACACTGAAGCTTTCTTT.

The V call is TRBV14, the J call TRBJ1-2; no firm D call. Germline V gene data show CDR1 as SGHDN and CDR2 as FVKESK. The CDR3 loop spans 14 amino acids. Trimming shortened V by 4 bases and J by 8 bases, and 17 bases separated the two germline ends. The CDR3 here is CASSPSSWPRGYTF. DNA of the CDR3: TGTGCCAGCAGCCCGTCAAGTTGGCCTCGCGGCTACACCTTC.

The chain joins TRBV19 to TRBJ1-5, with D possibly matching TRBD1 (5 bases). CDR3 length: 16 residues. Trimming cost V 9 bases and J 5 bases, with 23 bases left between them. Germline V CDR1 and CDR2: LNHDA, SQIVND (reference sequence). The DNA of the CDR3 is TGTGCCAGCACGATAGAGGTCAGGGAGATTCATCAGCCCCAGCATTTT. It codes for CASTIEVREIHQPQHF.

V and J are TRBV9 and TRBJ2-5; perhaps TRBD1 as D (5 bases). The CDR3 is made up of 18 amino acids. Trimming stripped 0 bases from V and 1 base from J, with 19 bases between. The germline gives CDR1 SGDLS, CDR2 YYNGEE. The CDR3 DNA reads TGTGCCAGCAGCGTAGGAAAGGGGTTGGGCCCGTCCCAAGAGACCCAGTACTTC. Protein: CASSVGKGLGPSQETQYF.

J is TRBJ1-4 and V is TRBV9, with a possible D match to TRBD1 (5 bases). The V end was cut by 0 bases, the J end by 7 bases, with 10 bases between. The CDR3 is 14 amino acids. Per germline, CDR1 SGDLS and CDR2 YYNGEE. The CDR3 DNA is TGTGCCAGCAGCGTAGCGGGGGGAGGTGAAAAACTGTTTTTT. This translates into CASSVAGGGEKLFF.

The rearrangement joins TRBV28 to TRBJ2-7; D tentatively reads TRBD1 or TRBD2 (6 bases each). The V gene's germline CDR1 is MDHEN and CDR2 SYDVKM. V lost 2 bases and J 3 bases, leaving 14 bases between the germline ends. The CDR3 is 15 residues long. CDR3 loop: CASSLRGDGHYEQYF. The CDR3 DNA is TGTGCCAGCAGTTTAAGGGGGGACGGACACTACGAGCAGTACTTC.

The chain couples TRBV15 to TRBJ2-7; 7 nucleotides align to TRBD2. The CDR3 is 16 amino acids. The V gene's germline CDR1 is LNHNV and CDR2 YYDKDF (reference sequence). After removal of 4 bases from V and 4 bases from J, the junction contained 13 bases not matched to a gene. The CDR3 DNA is TGTGCCACCAGCACCCAATCCGGGGGGAATTGGTACGAGCAGTACTTC. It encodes CATSTQSGGNWYEQYF.